The following is a T cell receptor beta chain sequence with its context. The antigen remains unidentified. These data belong to a study of CD8+CD57+ T cells in acquired aplastic anemia. About the study: Sorted CD4+ and CD8+ cells yielded DNA averaging around 3.2 ug.

General study points: Patients and controls shared 25 to 35 CD8+ CDR3 sequences, highly expressed in patients.

Those patients picked for sequencing had displayed CD8+CD57+ cell expansion on flow cytometry. Severe acquired aplastic anemia affected all patients. V was clipped by 4 bases and J by 2 bases, with 14 bases between them. Germline values: CDR1 ENHRY, CDR2 SYGVKD. CDR3 length: 15 residues. Template material for TCR beta VDJ and CDR3 profiling consisted of genomic DNA. TCRdb fed the reads into MiXCR, producing one record per CDR3 protein. The data show about 180,000 distinct CDR3 sequences, around 63% seen once. The chain uses TRBV10-3 and TRBJ1-1; no firm D call. The sequenced sample consisted of sorted CD4+, CD8+, or CD8+CD57+ T cells (not recorded which) from PBMCs. This TCR derives from a human donor with aplastic anemia. CDR3 sequence reads: CAISVGWEGNTEAFF. The CDR3 DNA reads as TGTGCCATCAGTGTAGGGTGGGAGGGTAACACTGAAGCTTTCTTT.